This T cell receptor beta chain was recovered during a study of shared clonotypes between healthy human individuals. Broader study findings: Naive CD4 clonotypes overlapped across several donors at around 4.8%.

Sequencing used immunoSEQ multiplex PCR; TCRdb keeps in-frame clones, though not all of them. The repertoire includes 330,000 or so clones, around 72% of them detected once, and about a tenth sits in the top ten. On this clone: Its antigen is not identified.

Germline-derived CDR1 and CDR2 are KGHSH and LQKENI. Trimming took off 2 bases at V and 0 bases at J, with 4 bases between the two ends. This CDR3 spans 14 amino acids. This TCR derives from a man aged 25-40 years in good health. The sequenced material came from memory CD4+ T cells sorted from blood. Subset meaning: CD45RA-negative fraction. This chain connects TRBV18 to TRBJ2-2; D gene ambiguous. The CDR3 bases are TGTGCCAGCTCACCATCACCGAACACCGGGGAGCTGTTTTTT. As protein: CASSPSPNTGELFF.